Listed below are T cell receptor beta chains from one sample, sequenced in a study of blood T cell repertoires in COVID-19. The protocol was immunoSEQ multiplex PCR, while the TCRdb copy is restricted to in-frame clones and leaves out a portion. The sample yields about 370,000 clones, about 87% seen once. Sample: peripheral blood. These receptors were taken from a woman in her 30s with COVID-19, enrolled during active disease. Each CDR3 is given with its conserved first and last residue. Expanded clones get a size class; other rows say once, few or many, or leave the size out.

.,TRBJ2-7,TRBV3-1/TRBV3-2,CASSQNTPGEQYF
.,TRBJ2-1,TRBV6-5,CASSPKAGGWYEQFF
.,TRBJ1-5,TRBV10-3,CAISDEGRGQPQHF
.,TRBJ2-3,TRBV4-1,CASSQRPGLAASTDTQYF
.,TRBJ2-7,TRBV5-1,CASSLGGSREQYF
.,TRBJ2-1,TRBV5-1,CASSLVPSGKTYNEQFF
few,TRBJ2-5,TRBV24-1,CATADGGAQTQYF
.,TRBJ2-7,TRBV6-2/TRBV6-3,CASSYAAGQGEQYF
.,TRBJ2-7,TRBV28,CASSSRGFGSYEQYF
.,TRBJ2-5,TRBV6-2/TRBV6-3,CASSLGLGSVTQYF
.,TRBJ2-7,TRBV6-6,CASSQRPGLAGLKLSYEQYF
.,TRBJ2-7,TRBV6-6,CASSNRGPYEQYF
.,TRBJ2-7,TRBV28,CASSLIGGGAGNYEQYF
.,TRBJ2-3,TRBV10-1,CASSNHPRLAGSDTQYF
.,TRBJ1-2,TRBV30,CARLAGDRGSYGYTF
.,TRBJ1-4,TRBV3-1/TRBV3-2,CASSQSTEYREKLFF
once,TRBJ1-6,TRBV3-1/TRBV3-2,CASSPLGGRSPLHF
.,TRBJ2-1,TRBV2,CASGRDRGYEQFF
.,TRBJ2-1,TRBV9,CASSVAVSGIHNEQFF
once,TRBJ2-7,TRBV28,CASSLPTGPRGEQYF
.,TRBJ2-1,TRBV6-5,CATEGLGSNEQFF
few,TRBJ2-7,TRBV11-2,CASSRLRSGPSYEQYF
.,TRBJ2-1,TRBV5-4,CASSLTSGTSNEQFF
.,TRBJ2-7,TRBV9,CASSGTGSLSEQYF
few,TRBJ2-1,TRBV11-2,CASSFWTDEQFF
.,TRBJ1-5,TRBV7-9,CASSSGTGVQPQHF
.,TRBJ2-1,TRBV30,CARGQALGNEQFF
once,TRBJ1-3,TRBV18,CASSPGAVGNTIYF
once,TRBJ2-7,TRBV4-1,CASSQEGAGAYEQYF
.,TRBJ2-2,TRBV10-3,CAIRAGANTGELFF
.,TRBJ1-2,TRBV29-1,CSVEAGFGYTF
.,TRBJ2-1,TRBV7-9,CASSPTGGAHSSYNEQFF
.,TRBJ1-3,TRBV19,CASSISGGDTIYF
.,TRBJ2-7,TRBV9,CASSPLAGGGYEQYF
once,TRBJ2-7,TRBV7-8,CASSLVASGRAEQYF
.,TRBJ2-1,TRBV7-2,CASSLVASGSYEQFF
.,TRBJ2-2,TRBV5-5,CASSVTGDDGELFF
.,TRBJ2-2,TRBV4-3,CASSPSSSRFANTGELFF
.,TRBJ2-3,TRBV5-1,CASSLALRGSGTDTQYF
.,TRBJ1-3,TRBV4-3,CASSHNNLPGNTIYF
.,TRBJ2-3,TRBV2,CASSGGTSGRLGSDTQYF
few,TRBJ2-7,TRBV7-2,CASSLTGSSYEQYF
.,TRBJ2-3,TRBV7-8,CASSLAGVGGTDTQYF
.,TRBJ2-7,TRBV5-1,CASSFPGLAGNYEQYF
.,TRBJ2-1,TRBV9,CASSPRIGGLAATYNEQFF
.,TRBJ2-5,TRBV28,CASSSYGTVQETQYF
.,TRBJ2-7,TRBV18,CASSSATSGVYEQYF
.,TRBJ1-2,TRBV6-6,CASTTAPTFYGYTF
once,TRBJ2-7,TRBV3-1/TRBV3-2,CASSPPGRDEQYF
once,TRBJ2-7,TRBV6-6,CASSRGLGYEQYF
few,TRBJ1-1,TRBV19,CASSPGGQGNTEAFF
.,TRBJ1-6,TRBV5-4,CASSLPPGQGNSPLHF